The 14 T cell receptor beta chains below were found in one sample sequenced in a study of CD8 T cells in ankylosing spondylitis. Findings and caveats of the study: Typical of ankylosing spondylitis blood, it appeared, was a TCR beta motif of under 10 highly homologous variants.

TCRdb passed the 5' RACE reads through MiXCR, listing each CDR3 protein once. The table has 200,000 to 250,000 distinct CDR3 sequences, 7% to 8% seen once; the top ten hold 11% to 15%. These TCRs are of unknown antigen specificity. The material sequenced was blood, either unsorted or a sorted T cell fraction (not recorded which). The receptors here all came from a male donor with ankylosing spondylitis.

This clonotype was detected only a few times. The rearrangement joins TRBV5-6 to TRBJ1-2; 9 bases map to TRBD1. The CDR3 runs 16 residues. CDR1 and CDR2 (germline): SGHDT, YYEEEE. With V trimmed by 3 bases and J by 4 bases, 10 bases remained unmatched. In DNA, the CDR3 is TGTGCCAGCAGCTCCGGGACAGGGCGTCAGGGCTATGGCTACACCTTC. Translating gives CASSSGTGRQGYGYTF.

This clonotype was observed a handful of times. The rearrangement uses TRBV7-9 and TRBJ1-1; no clear D. Germline loops: CDR1 SEHNR, CDR2 FQNEAQ (reference sequence). CDR3 length equals 13 residues. With 2 bases removed from V and 11 bases from J, the gap between germline ends came to 15 bases. CDR3 protein: CASSLSSQVLAFF. The CDR3 nucleotides are TGTGCCAGCAGCTTATCTTCTCAGGTCTTGGCTTTCTTT.

This clonotype was found many times. The V call is TRBV19, the J call TRBJ2-7, with TRBD1 matching 7 bases. CDR1 LNHDA and CDR2 SQIVND come from the germline V gene (reference sequence). This CDR3 has 15 amino acids. With V trimmed by 5 bases and J by 6 bases, 13 bases remained unmatched. This CDR3 is CASSVDREGVSEQYF. The CDR3 bases are TGTGCCAGTAGTGTCGACAGGGAAGGAGTGTCCGAGCAGTACTTC.

This clonotype was counted between two and nine times. The CDR3 nucleotides are TGCGCCAGCAGCTTGGAATGGGGAGGCAATGAGCAGTTCTTC. This encodes CASSLEWGGNEQFF. The gene calls are TRBV5-1 and TRBJ2-1; a possible D gene is TRBD2 (6 bases). Trimming took off 0 bases at V and 6 bases at J, with 10 bases between the two ends. This CDR3 is 14 amino acids long. Germline V gene data show CDR1 as SGHRS and CDR2 as YFSETQ.

This clonotype was detected a few times. The chain links TRBV10-3 to TRBJ2-6, with unresolved D. The CDR3 covers 13 residues. The germline CDR1 and CDR2 sequences are ENHRY and SYGVKD. The V and J ends lost 7 bases and 0 bases respectively, with 4 bases between them. The CDR3 reads CAIMVSGANVLTF. CDR3 nucleotide sequence: TGTGCCATCATGGTCTCTGGGGCCAACGTCCTGACTTTC.

This clonotype appeared a few times. The V gene is TRBV29-1, the J gene TRBJ2-7, with 7 nucleotides matching TRBD1. There are 13 residues in the CDR3. Germline CDR1 and CDR2: SQVTM and ANQGSEA. The V gene end was trimmed by 7 bases and the J gene end by 4 bases; junction bases not matched to a gene: 10. The CDR3 region is CSAAGTALYEQYF. CDR3 nucleotide sequence: TGCAGCGCCGCCGGGACAGCACTGTACGAGCAGTACTTC.

This clonotype appeared a few times. CDR3 bases: TGTGCCAGCAGCCCGGAGGGGAAAGTTAACTACGAGCAGTACTTC. It translates to CASSPEGKVNYEQYF. The chain uses TRBV9 and TRBJ2-7, with D perhaps matching TRBD2 (6 bases). Germline V lookup: CDR1 SGDLS, CDR2 YYNGEE. The ends were cut back, 4 bases at V and 3 bases at J, with 17 bases in the middle. The CDR3 consists of 15 residues.

This clonotype was seen many times. The chain couples TRBV20-1 to TRBJ2-5; TRBD1 or TRBD2 may be the D gene (5 bases each). Germline assignment: CDR1 DFQATT and CDR2 SNEGSKA (reference sequence). This CDR3 spans 15 amino acids. Trimming removed 0 bases at V and 4 bases at J, with 15 bases between. The CDR3 DNA follows: TGCAGTGCTAGAGATCTACTAGGGGTGAGAGAGACCCAGTACTTC. Its translation: CSARDLLGVRETQYF.

In this sample, this clonotype turned up many times. V is TRBV5-6 and J is TRBJ1-4; a weak D match, TRBD1 (5 bases). Germline V gene lookup returns CDR1 SGHDT and CDR2 YYEEEE. The V and J ends lost 0 bases and 8 bases respectively, with 8 bases between them. The CDR3 consists of 13 residues. CDR3 in amino acids: CASSLVGVEKLFF. CDR3 nucleotides: TGTGCCAGCAGCTTGGTAGGGGTCGAAAAACTGTTTTTT.

This clonotype was observed a handful of times. The V call is TRBV12-3 or TRBV12-4, the J call TRBJ1-3; D possibly corresponds to TRBD1 (6 bases). The CDR3 extends over 16 amino acids. Deletions cut 1 base from V and 2 bases from J, with 12 bases between. The CDR3 is CASSLVGHTAGNTIYF. The DNA for the CDR3 is TGTGCCAGCAGTTTAGTGGGACATACGGCTGGAAACACCATATATTTT.

There are a few counts of this clonotype. The chain combines TRBV29-1 with TRBJ1-2; D remains ambiguous. Germline-derived CDR1 and CDR2 are SQVTM and ANQGSEA. The CDR3 extends over 12 amino acids. V dropped 4 bases and J dropped 5 bases, with 11 bases sitting between them. The CDR3 DNA is TGCAGCGTTGGGGGAGTATCATATGGCTACACCTTC. Translated: CSVGGVSYGYTF. Variable domain in full (rest from reference TRBV29-1 and TRBJ1-2): SAVISQKPSRDICQRGTSLTIQCQVDSQVTMMFWYRQQPGQSLTLIATANQGSEATYESGFVIDKFPISRPNLTFSTLTVSNMSPEDSSIYLCSVGGVSYGYTFGSGTRLTVV.

This clonotype was recorded at least ten times. The V call is TRBV27, the J call TRBJ2-2; possible D gene TRBD2, 6 bases. Per the germline V gene, CDR1 is MNHEY and CDR2 is SMNVEV (reference sequence). Deletions cut 6 bases from V and 2 bases from J, with 7 bases between. There are 13 residues in the CDR3. CDR3 DNA sequence: TGTGCCAGCAGCGGGACTAACACCGGGGAGCTGTTTTTT. Protein product: CASSGTNTGELFF.

The table lists this clonotype with many counts. V usage is TRBV10-3 and J usage is TRBJ2-3; D remains unclear. Trimming took 3 bases from V and 2 from J, leaving 3 bases between them. Germline V gene sequence: CDR1 ENHRY, CDR2 SYGVKD. This CDR3 has 12 residues. CDR3 in DNA: TGTGCCATCAGTGACGCCACAGATACGCAGTATTTT. It specifies CAISDATDTQYF.

Ten or more counts support this clonotype. The chain combines TRBV5-6 with TRBJ2-7, with 8 bases that match TRBD1. Unmatched junction bases numbered 5, after V lost 3 bases and J lost 6 bases. The CDR3 consists of 13 residues. Germline CDR1 SGHDT, CDR2 YYEEEE. CDR3 loop: CASSSWTGSEQYF. CDR3 nucleotides: TGTGCCAGCAGCTCCTGGACAGGGAGCGAGCAGTACTTC.